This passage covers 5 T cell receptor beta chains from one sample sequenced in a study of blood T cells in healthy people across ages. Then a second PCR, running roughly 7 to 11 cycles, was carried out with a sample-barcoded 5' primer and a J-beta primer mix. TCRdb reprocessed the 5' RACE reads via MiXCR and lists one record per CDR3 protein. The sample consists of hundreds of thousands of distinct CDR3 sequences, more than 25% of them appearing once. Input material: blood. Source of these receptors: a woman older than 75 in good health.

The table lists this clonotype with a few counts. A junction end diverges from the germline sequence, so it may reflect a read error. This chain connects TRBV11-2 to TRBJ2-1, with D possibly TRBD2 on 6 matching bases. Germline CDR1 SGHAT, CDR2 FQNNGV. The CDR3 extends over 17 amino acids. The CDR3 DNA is TGTGCCGGCATTGTCGGGCGGGGAGTTGGGTCCTACAATGAGCGGTACTTC. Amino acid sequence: CAGIVGRGVGSYNERYF.

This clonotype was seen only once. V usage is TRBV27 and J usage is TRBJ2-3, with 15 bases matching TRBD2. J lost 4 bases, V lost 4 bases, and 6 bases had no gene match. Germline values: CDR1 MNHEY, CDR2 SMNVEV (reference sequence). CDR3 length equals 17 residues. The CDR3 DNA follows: TGTGCCAGCAGTTCCCCCTGGACTAGCGGGGGGGCAGATACGCAGTATTTT. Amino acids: CASSSPWTSGGADTQYF.

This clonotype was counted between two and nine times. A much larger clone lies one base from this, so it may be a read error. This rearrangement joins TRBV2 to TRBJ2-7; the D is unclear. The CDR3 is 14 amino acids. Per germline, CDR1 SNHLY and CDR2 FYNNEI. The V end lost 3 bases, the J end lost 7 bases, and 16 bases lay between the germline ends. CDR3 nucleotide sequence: TGTGCCAGCAGTGACAGTCAGCTGTACAATGAGCAGTACTTC. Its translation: CASSDSQLYNEQYF.

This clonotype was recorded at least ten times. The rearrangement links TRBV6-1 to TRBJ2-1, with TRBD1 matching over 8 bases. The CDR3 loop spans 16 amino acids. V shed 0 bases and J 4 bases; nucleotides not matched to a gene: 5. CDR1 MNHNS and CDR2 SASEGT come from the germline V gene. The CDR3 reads CASSEAGQGAYNEQFF. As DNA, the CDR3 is TGTGCCAGCAGTGAAGCGGGGCAGGGGGCTTACAATGAGCAGTTCTTC.

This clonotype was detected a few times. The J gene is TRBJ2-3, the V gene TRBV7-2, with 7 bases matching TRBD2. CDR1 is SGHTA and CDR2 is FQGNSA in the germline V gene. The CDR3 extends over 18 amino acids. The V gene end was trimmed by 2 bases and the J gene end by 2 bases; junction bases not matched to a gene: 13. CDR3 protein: CASSLSPSGAGYTDTQYF. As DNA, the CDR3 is TGTGCCAGCAGCTTATCCCCTTCGGGAGCGGGGTACACAGATACGCAGTATTTT.